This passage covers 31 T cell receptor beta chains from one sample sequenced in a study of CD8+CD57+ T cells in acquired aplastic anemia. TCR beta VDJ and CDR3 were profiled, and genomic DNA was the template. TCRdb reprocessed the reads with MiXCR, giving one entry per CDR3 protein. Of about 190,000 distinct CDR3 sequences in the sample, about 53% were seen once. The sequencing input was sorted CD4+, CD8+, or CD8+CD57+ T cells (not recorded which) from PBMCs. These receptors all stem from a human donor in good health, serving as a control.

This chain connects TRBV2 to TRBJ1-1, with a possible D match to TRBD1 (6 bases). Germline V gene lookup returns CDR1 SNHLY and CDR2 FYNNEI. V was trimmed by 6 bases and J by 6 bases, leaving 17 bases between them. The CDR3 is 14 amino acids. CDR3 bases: TGTGCCAGCAGGGGAACAGGGAGAGGCGCTGAAGCTTTCTTT. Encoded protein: CASRGTGRGAEAFF. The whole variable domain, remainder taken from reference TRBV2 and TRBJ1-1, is EPEVTQTPSHQVTQMGQEVILRCVPISNHLYFYWYRQILGQKVEFLVSFYNNEISEKSEIFDDQFSVERPDGSNFTLKIRSTKLEDSAMYFCASRGTGRGAEAFFGQGTRLTVV.

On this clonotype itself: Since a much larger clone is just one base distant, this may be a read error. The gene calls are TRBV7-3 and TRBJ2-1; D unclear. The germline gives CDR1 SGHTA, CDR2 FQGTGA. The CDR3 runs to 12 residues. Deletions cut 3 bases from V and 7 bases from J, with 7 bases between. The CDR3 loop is CASSLDANEQFF. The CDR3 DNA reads TGTGCCAGCAGCTTGGACGCTAATGAGCAGTTCTTC.

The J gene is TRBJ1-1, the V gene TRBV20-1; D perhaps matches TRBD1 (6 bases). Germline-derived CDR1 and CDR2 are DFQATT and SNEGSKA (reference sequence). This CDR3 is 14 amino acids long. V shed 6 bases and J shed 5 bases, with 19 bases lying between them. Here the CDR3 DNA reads TGCAGTGCGGCCGAGGGCGGAGGGGGGACTGAAGCTTTCTTT. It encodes CSAAEGGGGTEAFF.

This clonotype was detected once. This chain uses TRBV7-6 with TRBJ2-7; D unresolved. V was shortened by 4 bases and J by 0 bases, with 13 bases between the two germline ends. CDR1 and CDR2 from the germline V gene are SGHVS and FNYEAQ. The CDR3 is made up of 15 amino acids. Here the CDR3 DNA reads TGTGCCAGCAGCTCCCTCGGCGGAAGCTCCTACGAGCAGTACTTC. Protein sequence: CASSSLGGSSYEQYF.

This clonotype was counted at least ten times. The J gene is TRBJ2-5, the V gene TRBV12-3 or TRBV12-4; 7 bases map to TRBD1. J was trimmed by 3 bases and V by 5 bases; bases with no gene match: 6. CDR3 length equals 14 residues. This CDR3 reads CASSPATGKETQYF. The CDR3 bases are TGTGCCAGCAGTCCCGCGACAGGGAAAGAGACCCAGTACTTC.

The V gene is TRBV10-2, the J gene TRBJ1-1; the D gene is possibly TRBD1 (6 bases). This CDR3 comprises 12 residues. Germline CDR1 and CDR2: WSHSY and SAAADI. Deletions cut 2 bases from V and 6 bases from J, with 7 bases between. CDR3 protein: CASSERQAEAFF. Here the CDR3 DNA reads TGCGCCAGCAGTGAGAGACAGGCTGAAGCTTTCTTT.

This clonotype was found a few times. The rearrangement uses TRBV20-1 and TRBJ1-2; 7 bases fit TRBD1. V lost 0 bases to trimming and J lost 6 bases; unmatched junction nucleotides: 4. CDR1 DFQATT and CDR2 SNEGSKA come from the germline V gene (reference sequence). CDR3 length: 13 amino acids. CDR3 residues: CSAREGGRDGYTF. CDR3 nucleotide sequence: TGCAGTGCTAGAGAAGGGGGCAGAGATGGCTACACCTTC.

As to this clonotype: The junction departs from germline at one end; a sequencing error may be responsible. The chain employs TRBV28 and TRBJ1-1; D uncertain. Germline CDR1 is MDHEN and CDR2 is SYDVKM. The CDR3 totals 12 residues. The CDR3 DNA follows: TGTGCCAGCAGTCCGATAAACACTGAAGCTTCCTTT. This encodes CASSPINTEASF. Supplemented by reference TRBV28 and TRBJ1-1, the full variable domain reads DVKVTQSSRYLVKRTGEKVFLECVQDMDHENMFWYRQDPGLGLRLIYFSYDVKMKEKGDIPEGYSVSREKKERFSLILESASTNQTSMYLCASSPINTEASFGQGTRLTVV.

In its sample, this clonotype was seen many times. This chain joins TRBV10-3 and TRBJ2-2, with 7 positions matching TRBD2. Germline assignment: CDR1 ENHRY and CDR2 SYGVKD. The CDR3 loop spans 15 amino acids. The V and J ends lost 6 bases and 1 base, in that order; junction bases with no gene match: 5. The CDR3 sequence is CAISSTGGNTGELFF. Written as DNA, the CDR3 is TGTGCCATCAGCAGTACGGGGGGGAACACCGGGGAGCTGTTTTTT.

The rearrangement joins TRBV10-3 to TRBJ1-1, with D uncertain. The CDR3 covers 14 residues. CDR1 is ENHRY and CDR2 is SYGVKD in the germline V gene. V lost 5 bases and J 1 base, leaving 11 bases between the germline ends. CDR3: CAISPPGGNTEAFF. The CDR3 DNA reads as TGTGCCATCAGTCCCCCGGGTGGGAACACTGAAGCTTTCTTT.

As DNA, the CDR3 is TGTGCCAGCAGCTTTATGGGACAGGGCAGGAGCTACGAGCAGTACTTC. As protein: CASSFMGQGRSYEQYF. The chain links TRBV5-4 to TRBJ2-7, with 9 bases matching TRBD1. Looked up from germline, CDR1 is SGHNT and CDR2 is YYREEE (reference sequence). With V trimmed by 2 bases and J by 3 bases, 9 bases remained unmatched. This CDR3 has 16 residues. Full variable domain (rest looked up from reference TRBV5-4 and TRBJ2-7): ETGVTQSPTHLIKTRGQQVTLRCSSQSGHNTVSWYQQALGQGPQFIFQYYREEENGRGNFPPRFSGLQFPNYSSELNVNALELDDSALYLCASSFMGQGRSYEQYFGPGTRLTVT.

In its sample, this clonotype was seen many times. The CDR3 is CASSLVEGANIQYF. The DNA for the CDR3 is TGTGCCAGCAGCTTAGTTGAGGGTGCGAACATTCAGTACTTC. The chain uses TRBV7-8 and TRBJ2-4; weak D call: TRBD2 (5 bases). Germline lookup yields CDR1 SGHVS and CDR2 FQNEAQ. The CDR3 contains 14 residues. Trimming took off 1 base at V and 7 bases at J, with 11 bases between the two ends.

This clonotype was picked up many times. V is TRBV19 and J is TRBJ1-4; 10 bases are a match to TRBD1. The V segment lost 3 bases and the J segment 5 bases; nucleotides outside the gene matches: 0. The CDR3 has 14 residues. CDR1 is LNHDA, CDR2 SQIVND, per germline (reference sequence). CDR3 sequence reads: CASSMGQGNEKLFF. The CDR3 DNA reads TGTGCCAGTAGTATGGGACAGGGGAATGAAAAACTGTTTTTT.

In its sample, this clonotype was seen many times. Here the CDR3 reads CASGPGTGNIQYF. As DNA, the CDR3 is TGTGCCAGCGGCCCCGGGACCGGGAACATTCAGTACTTC. The V call is TRBV7-3, the J call TRBJ2-4; the D gene could be TRBD1 or TRBD2 (5 bases each). Per germline, CDR1 SGHTA and CDR2 FQGTGA. The CDR3 is made up of 13 amino acids. V lost 8 bases to trimming and J lost 7 bases, with 15 bases between them.

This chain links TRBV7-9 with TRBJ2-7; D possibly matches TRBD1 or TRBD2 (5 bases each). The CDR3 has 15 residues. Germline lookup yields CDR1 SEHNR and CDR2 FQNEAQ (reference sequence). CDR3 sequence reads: CASSGAYSGTSEQYV. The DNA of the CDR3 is TGCGCCAGCAGTGGGGCCTATTCGGGAACCTCCGAGCAGTACGTC.

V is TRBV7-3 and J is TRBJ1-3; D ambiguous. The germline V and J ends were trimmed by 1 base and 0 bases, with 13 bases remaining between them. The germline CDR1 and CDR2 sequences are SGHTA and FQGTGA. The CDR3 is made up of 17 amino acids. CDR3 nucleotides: TGTGCCAGCAGCTTAAACTCTCCGGATCACTCTGGAAACACCATATATTTT. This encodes CASSLNSPDHSGNTIYF.

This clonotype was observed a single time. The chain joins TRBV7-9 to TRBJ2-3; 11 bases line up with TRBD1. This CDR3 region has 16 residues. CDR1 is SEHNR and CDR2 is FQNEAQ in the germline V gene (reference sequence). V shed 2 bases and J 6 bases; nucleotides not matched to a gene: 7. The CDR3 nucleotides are TGTGCCAGCAGCTTAAGGGACAGGGGGTTTGCGGATACGCAGTATTTT. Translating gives CASSLRDRGFADTQYF.

The DNA of the CDR3 is TGTGCCAGTAGAGAGACAGGGGCGAACACCGGGGAGCTGTTTTTT. Amino acids: CASRETGANTGELFF. This sequence joins TRBV19 and TRBJ2-2, with 8 positions matching TRBD1. Germline CDR1 LNHDA, CDR2 SQIVND (reference sequence). Losses at the gene ends were 6 bases for V and 0 bases for J; bases not matched to a gene: 3. The CDR3 is 15 amino acids.

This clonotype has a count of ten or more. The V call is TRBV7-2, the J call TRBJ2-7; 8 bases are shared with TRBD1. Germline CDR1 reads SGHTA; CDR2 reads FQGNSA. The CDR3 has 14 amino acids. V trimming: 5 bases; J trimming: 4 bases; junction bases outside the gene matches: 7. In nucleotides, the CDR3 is TGTGCCAGCAGCCCCCGACAGGGGTCATACGAGCAGTACTTC. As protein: CASSPRQGSYEQYF. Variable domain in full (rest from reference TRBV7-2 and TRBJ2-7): GAGVSQSPSNKVTEKGKDVELRCDPISGHTALYWYRQSLGQGLEFLIYFQGNSAPDKSGLPSDRFSAERTGGSVSTLTIQRTQQEDSAVYLCASSPRQGSYEQYFGPGTRLTVT.

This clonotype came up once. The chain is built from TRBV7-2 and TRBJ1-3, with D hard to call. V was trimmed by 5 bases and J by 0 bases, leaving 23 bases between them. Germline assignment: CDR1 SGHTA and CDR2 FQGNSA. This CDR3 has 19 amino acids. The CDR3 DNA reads TGTGCCAGCAGCCAAGGTGTGGCCGGGGTTGGTTACTCTGGAAACACCATATATTTT. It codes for CASSQGVAGVGYSGNTIYF.

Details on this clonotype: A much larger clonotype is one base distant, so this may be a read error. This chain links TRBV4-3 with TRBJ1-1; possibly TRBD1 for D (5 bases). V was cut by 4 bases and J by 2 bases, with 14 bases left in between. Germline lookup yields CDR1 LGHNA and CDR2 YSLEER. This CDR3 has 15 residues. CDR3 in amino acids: CASSLTAVLNTEAFF. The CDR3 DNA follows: TGCGCCAGCAGCCTGACAGCGGTCCTCAACACTGAAGCTTTCTTT.

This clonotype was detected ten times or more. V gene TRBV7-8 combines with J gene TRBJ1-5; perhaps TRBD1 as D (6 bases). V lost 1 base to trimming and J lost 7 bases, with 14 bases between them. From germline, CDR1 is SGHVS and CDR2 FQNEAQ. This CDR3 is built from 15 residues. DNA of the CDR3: TGTGCCAGCAGCTTAGGCGCCAGGGGAAAGCAGCCCCAGCATTTT. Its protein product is CASSLGARGKQPQHF.

CDR3 sequence (DNA): TGCGCCAGCAGCTTACTAGCGGGAGTGGGGTCCTACGAGCAGTACTTC. Its protein product is CASSLLAGVGSYEQYF. The chain combines TRBV5-1 with TRBJ2-7, with TRBD2 matching over 11 bases. The CDR3 contains 16 residues. Trimming removed 2 bases from V and 1 base from J; junction bases left unmatched: 5. CDR1 SGHRS and CDR2 YFSETQ come from the germline V gene.

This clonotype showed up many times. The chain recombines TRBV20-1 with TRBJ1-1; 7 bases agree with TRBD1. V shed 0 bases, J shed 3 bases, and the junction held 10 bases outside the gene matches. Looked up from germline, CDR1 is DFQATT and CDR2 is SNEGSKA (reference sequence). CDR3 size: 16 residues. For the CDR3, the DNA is TGCAGTGCTAGAGACCTCCGGGCAGGGGGTGACACTGAAGCTTTCTTT. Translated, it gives CSARDLRAGGDTEAFF.

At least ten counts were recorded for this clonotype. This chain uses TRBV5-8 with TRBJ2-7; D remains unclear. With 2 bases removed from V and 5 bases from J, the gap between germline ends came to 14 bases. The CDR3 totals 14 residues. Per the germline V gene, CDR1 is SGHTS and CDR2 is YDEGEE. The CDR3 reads CASSFLVLTNEQYF. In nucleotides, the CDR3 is TGTGCCAGCAGCTTCTTGGTCCTTACAAACGAGCAGTACTTC.

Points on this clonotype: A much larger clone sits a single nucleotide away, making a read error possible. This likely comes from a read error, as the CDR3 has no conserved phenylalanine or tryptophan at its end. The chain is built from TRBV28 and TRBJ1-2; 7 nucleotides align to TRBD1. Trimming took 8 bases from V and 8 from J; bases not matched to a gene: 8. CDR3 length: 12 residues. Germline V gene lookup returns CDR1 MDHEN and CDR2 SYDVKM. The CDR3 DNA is TGTGCCAGCCAGGGGGGGCAGTGGGGCTACACCTCC. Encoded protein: CASQGGQWGYTS.

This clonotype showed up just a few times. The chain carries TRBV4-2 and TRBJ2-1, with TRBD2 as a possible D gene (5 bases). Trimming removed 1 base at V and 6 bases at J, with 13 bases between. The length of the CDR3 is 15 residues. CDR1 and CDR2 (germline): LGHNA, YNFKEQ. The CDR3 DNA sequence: TGTGCCAGCAGCCAAGGCGAGGGCGAAATCAATGAGCAGTTCTTC. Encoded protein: CASSQGEGEINEQFF.

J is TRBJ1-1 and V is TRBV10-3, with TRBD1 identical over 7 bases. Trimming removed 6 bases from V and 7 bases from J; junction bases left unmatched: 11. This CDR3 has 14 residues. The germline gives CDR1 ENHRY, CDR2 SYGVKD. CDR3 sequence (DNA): TGTGCCATCAGCGAAGGGGGCGCGGGCATTGAAGCTTTCTTT. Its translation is CAISEGGAGIEAFF.

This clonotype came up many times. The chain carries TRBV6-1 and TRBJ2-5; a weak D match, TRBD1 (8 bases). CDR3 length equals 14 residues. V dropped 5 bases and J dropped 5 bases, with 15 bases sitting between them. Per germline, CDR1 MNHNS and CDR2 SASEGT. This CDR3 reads CASSRGQGGETQYF. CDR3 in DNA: TGTGCCAGCAGTCGCGGACAGGGAGGGGAGACCCAGTACTTC.

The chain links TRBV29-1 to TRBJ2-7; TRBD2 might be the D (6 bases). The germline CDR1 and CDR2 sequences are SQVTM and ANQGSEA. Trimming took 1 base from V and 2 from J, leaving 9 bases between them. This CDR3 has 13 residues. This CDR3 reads CSVEAGTPYEQYF. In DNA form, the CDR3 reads TGCAGCGTTGAAGCAGGGACTCCCTACGAGCAGTACTTC.

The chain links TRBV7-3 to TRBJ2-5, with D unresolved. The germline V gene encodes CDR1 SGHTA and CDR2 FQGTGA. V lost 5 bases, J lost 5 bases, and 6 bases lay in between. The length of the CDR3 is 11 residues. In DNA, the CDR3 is TGTGCCAGCAGCCACGGGGAGACCCAGTACTTC. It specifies CASSHGETQYF.